The 26 T cell receptor beta chains reported below all come from one sample, sequenced in a study of CD8 T cells in Susac syndrome. Reverse transcription of roughly 0.5 to 1 ug RNA was carried out with random hexamers. Via MiXCR, TCRdb re-called the immunoSEQ multiplex PCR reads, giving one row per CDR3 protein. The sample has about 160,000 distinct CDR3 sequences, approximately 94% seen once. Sample: CD4+ T cells from PBMCs. Receptor source: a human donor with multiple sclerosis.

This sequence joins TRBV6-5 and TRBJ1-1; D ambiguous. V was clipped by 0 bases and J by 5 bases, with 7 bases between them. The CDR3 is 13 residues long. In germline, CDR1 is MNHEY, CDR2 SVGAGI. The CDR3 reads CASSYSALTEAFF. In DNA, the CDR3 is TGTGCCAGCAGTTACTCGGCGCTGACTGAAGCTTTCTTT.

The chain has TRBV4-1 and TRBJ1-1; no firm D call. V gave up 3 bases and J gave up 5 bases, with 13 bases separating them. This CDR3 contains 14 residues. The germline gives CDR1 MGHRA, CDR2 YSYEKL. CDR3 coding DNA: TGCGCCAGCAGCCATTTTCCCCGGCGGACTGAAGCTTTCTTT. This translates into CASSHFPRRTEAFF.

This chain connects TRBV30 to TRBJ1-5; D gene unclear. Germline V gene lookup returns CDR1 GTSNPN and CDR2 SVGIG (reference sequence). V lost 2 bases, J lost 5 bases, and 10 bases lay in between. CDR3 length equals 13 residues. For the CDR3, the DNA is TGTGCCTGGAGTATGGGGTTGGATCAGCCCCAGCATTTT. It is translated as CAWSMGLDQPQHF.

The chain has TRBV2 and TRBJ2-5; D not resolved. This CDR3 has 14 residues. The germline V gene encodes CDR1 SNHLY and CDR2 FYNNEI. Trimming took 6 bases from V and 5 from J, leaving 16 bases between them. The DNA for the CDR3 is TGTGCCAGCAGCGGCCCTACAGTGGCGGAGACCCAGTACTTC. It translates to CASSGPTVAETQYF.

This chain links TRBV5-1 with TRBJ1-1; possibly TRBD1 for D (5 bases). Germline lookup yields CDR1 SGHRS and CDR2 YFSETQ. This CDR3 has 14 residues. Trimming pared 4 bases from V and 5 bases from J, leaving 15 bases between. The CDR3 bases are TGCGCCAGCAGCCCCGGGACCGAGGGGACTGAAGCTTTCTTT. Protein product: CASSPGTEGTEAFF.

CDR3 bases: TGTGCCACCAGTGATTCTTCCGGGACAGGGGCTAACAATGAGCAGTTCTTC. Its protein is CATSDSSGTGANNEQFF. J is TRBJ2-1 and V is TRBV24-1; TRBD1 agrees at 10 bases. The CDR3 length is 17 residues. The J segment lost 5 bases and the V segment lost 2 bases, leaving 8 bases of the junction unmatched. CDR1 and CDR2 (germline): KGHDR, SFDVKD.

The chain employs TRBV7-9 and TRBJ2-3, with 7 bases matching TRBD1. CDR1 and CDR2 (germline): SEHNR, FQNEAQ (reference sequence). V lost 7 bases and J lost 6; bases outside the gene matches: 7. This CDR3 has 13 residues. CDR3 loop: CASTQGVRDTQYF. The CDR3, as DNA: TGTGCCAGCACCCAGGGGGTCCGGGATACGCAGTATTTT.

This chain connects TRBV7-9 to TRBJ1-5; D gene uncertain. V was cut by 1 base and J by 7 bases, with 8 bases left in between. The CDR3 runs to 13 residues. The germline CDR1 and CDR2 sequences are SEHNR and FQNEAQ (reference sequence). The CDR3 loop reads CASSLEGRQPQHF. In DNA, the CDR3 is TGTGCCAGCAGCTTAGAAGGTCGCCAGCCCCAGCATTTT.

The chain is built from TRBV2 and TRBJ1-1, with D hard to call. The CDR3 spans 12 residues. Germline CDR1 and CDR2: SNHLY and FYNNEI. V was shortened by 4 bases and J by 11 bases, with 14 bases between the two germline ends. The CDR3 loop is CASSGTSKQAFF. CDR3 in DNA: TGTGCCAGCAGTGGAACCTCGAAGCAGGCTTTCTTT.

The chain recombines TRBV24-1 with TRBJ2-3; no firm D call. CDR1 is KGHDR and CDR2 is SFDVKD in the germline V gene. Trimming pared 7 bases from V and 4 bases from J, leaving 11 bases between. The CDR3 spans 13 residues. The CDR3 nucleotides are TGTGCCACCAGACCCAGGTTCGCAGATACGCAGTATTTT. It encodes CATRPRFADTQYF.

This clonotype was seen only once. V usage is TRBV10-2 and J usage is TRBJ2-2, with D possibly TRBD1 on 7 matching bases. Germline V CDR1 and CDR2: WSHSY, SAAADI. The V end lost 5 bases, the J end lost 6 bases, and 13 bases lay between the germline ends. The CDR3 has 14 residues. The CDR3 coding sequence is TGCGCCAGCAGTTCAACAGGGGAGGCCGGGGAGCTGTTTTTT. Translation: CASSSTGEAGELFF.

The chain links TRBV29-1 to TRBJ2-1; possible D gene TRBD2, 7 bases. The CDR3 is 16 residues long. Trimming removed 6 bases from V and 0 bases from J, with 18 bases in between. Germline V gene sequence: CDR1 SQVTM, CDR2 ANQGSEA. The CDR3 nucleotides are TGCAGCGTAGGGGGGGTAGCCCTTTTCTCCTACAATGAGCAGTTCTTC. Its protein product is CSVGGVALFSYNEQFF.

The rearrangement joins TRBV7-9 to TRBJ1-1; TRBD1 is a possible D gene (5 bases). Germline V gene data show CDR1 as SEHNR and CDR2 as FQNEAQ (reference sequence). CDR3 length equals 13 residues. Trimming shortened V by 1 base and J by 6 bases, and 9 bases separated the two germline ends. The CDR3 loop reads CASSLGGKAEAFF. CDR3 DNA: TGTGCCAGCAGCTTAGGGGGGAAGGCTGAAGCTTTCTTT.

This clonotype showed up just once. The rearrangement links TRBV20-1 to TRBJ1-1; possibly TRBD1 for D (5 bases). Germline assignment: CDR1 DFQATT and CDR2 SNEGSKA (reference sequence). Trimming removed 3 bases at V and 4 bases at J, with 9 bases between. The CDR3 totals 12 residues. The CDR3 region is CSARSGFTEAFF. Here the CDR3 DNA reads TGCAGTGCTAGGTCAGGGTTCACTGAAGCTTTCTTT.

CDR3 bases: TGTGCCAGTAGTCCAATACAGGGCGGCAATCAGCCCCAGCATTTT. It specifies CASSPIQGGNQPQHF. The rearrangement joins TRBV19 to TRBJ1-5; TRBD1 might be the D (6 bases). V lost 5 bases, J lost 2 bases, and 13 bases lay in between. Germline CDR1 is LNHDA and CDR2 is SQIVND (reference sequence). This CDR3 spans 15 amino acids.

The chain uses TRBV4-2 and TRBJ1-5; D is uncertain. Germline V gives CDR1 LGHNA, CDR2 YNFKEQ. The CDR3 loop spans 13 amino acids. V dropped 0 bases and J dropped 6 bases, with 6 bases sitting between them. The CDR3 nucleotides read TGTGCCAGCAGCCAAGATCCAGCTCAGCCCCAGCATTTT. Its protein product is CASSQDPAQPQHF.

The chain employs TRBV12-3 or TRBV12-4 and TRBJ1-5, with D possibly being TRBD1 (5 bases). Trimming took off 1 base at V and 5 bases at J, with 12 bases between the two ends. The CDR3 totals 15 residues. CDR3 DNA sequence: TGTGCCAGCAGTTTAGTAGCCAGGGTCGATCAGCCCCAGCATTTT. It yields the protein CASSLVARVDQPQHF.

V gene TRBV9 combines with J gene TRBJ2-5, with D perhaps matching TRBD2 (6 bases). This CDR3 spans 15 amino acids. V lost 3 bases and J lost 1, with 13 bases in between. Germline V gives CDR1 SGDLS, CDR2 YYNGEE. This chain's CDR3 is CASSGQGTLQETQYF. In DNA, the CDR3 is TGTGCCAGCAGCGGACAAGGGACTCTCCAAGAGACCCAGTACTTC.

The chain uses TRBV20-1 and TRBJ1-4; D call uncertain. The V and J ends lost 0 bases and 5 bases respectively, with 10 bases between them. The CDR3 is 14 residues long. Germline values: CDR1 DFQATT, CDR2 SNEGSKA (reference sequence). This CDR3 is CSAREAANNEKLFF. DNA of the CDR3: TGCAGTGCTAGAGAGGCAGCCAACAATGAAAAACTGTTTTTT.

This chain joins TRBV6-5 and TRBJ2-5, with 8 bases fitting TRBD1. The J segment lost 1 base and the V segment lost 4 bases, leaving 5 bases of the junction unmatched. Germline V gives CDR1 MNHEY, CDR2 SVGAGI. The CDR3 is made up of 15 amino acids. CDR3 protein: CASSSPGQGQETQYF. The CDR3 DNA sequence: TGTGCCAGCAGTTCACCCGGACAGGGCCAAGAGACCCAGTACTTC.

This clonotype was seen a single time. V gene TRBV12-5 combines with J gene TRBJ1-1; D is uncertain. This CDR3 region has 11 residues. Germline loops: CDR1 LGHNT, CDR2 FRNRAP. Trimming removed 7 bases from V and 2 bases from J, with 5 bases in between. The CDR3 reads CASVLNTEAFF. The CDR3 DNA reads TGTGCTAGTGTTCTCAACACTGAAGCTTTCTTT.

Worth noting for this clonotype: One junction end disagrees with the germline gene, perhaps due to a read error. The rearrangement links TRBV7-2 to TRBJ2-4; TRBD1 is a possible D gene (5 bases). Germline V gives CDR1 SGHTA, CDR2 FQGNSA. The CDR3 loop spans 15 amino acids. CDR3 in amino acids: CASSLSRGARNIQYF. In DNA form, the CDR3 reads TGTGCCAGCAGCTTGTCCCGTGGGGCCAGAAACATTCAGTACTTC.

This clonotype was observed once. The gene calls are TRBV27 and TRBJ1-2, with D possibly TRBD1 on 5 matching bases. Germline loops: CDR1 MNHEY, CDR2 SMNVEV (reference sequence). There are 16 residues in the CDR3. The V and J ends lost 4 bases and 7 bases respectively, with 22 bases between them. The CDR3 region has the DNA TGTGCCAGCAGTTCCTTCCTAAAACAGGATGGGCCTGGCTACACCTTC. Its translation is CASSSFLKQDGPGYTF.

V usage is TRBV7-9 and J usage is TRBJ2-1; 8 bases fit TRBD2. The CDR3 has 14 residues. Germline V gene data show CDR1 as SEHNR and CDR2 as FQNEAQ (reference sequence). V shed 6 bases, J shed 3 bases, and the junction held 4 bases outside the gene matches. CDR3 amino acids: CASRPGLVYNEQFF. The CDR3 DNA sequence: TGTGCCAGCAGGCCGGGACTAGTCTACAATGAGCAGTTCTTC.

This rearrangement joins TRBV5-1 to TRBJ2-3, with 10 bases that match TRBD1. The germline CDR1 and CDR2 sequences are SGHRS and YFSETQ. This CDR3 has 14 residues. Trimming cost V 3 bases and J 5 bases; bases outside gene matches: 3. The CDR3 is CASSWGDRGDTQYF. The CDR3 DNA reads TGCGCCAGCAGCTGGGGGGACAGGGGAGATACGCAGTATTTT.

This clonotype has only one observation. The rearrangement uses TRBV7-9 and TRBJ2-2; D possibly matches TRBD1 or TRBD2 (5 bases each). The CDR3 runs 14 residues. Germline CDR1 is SEHNR and CDR2 is FQNEAQ (reference sequence). V was trimmed by 4 bases and J by 5 bases, leaving 11 bases between them. CDR3 residues: CASSCQGDTGELFF. CDR3 nucleotides: TGTGCCAGCAGCTGCCAGGGAGATACCGGGGAGCTGTTTTTT.